A single sample gave rise to the 20 T cell receptor beta chains below, sequenced in a study of CXCR3-negative and CXCR3-positive naive CD8 T cells (dated by TCRdb to between 2018 and 2020). The paper's findings and limits, for the study overall: TRB CDR3s from CXCR3-positive naive cells showed higher hydrophobicity (lower Kidera factor 4), lower energy, and higher strength and volume indices than CXCR3-negative naive cells.

Their recognized antigens are unknown. The sequencer was a NextSeq 550. The Human TCR Profiling Kit (MiLaboratory) was used to make UMI-labeled 5' RACE TRB cDNA libraries. TCRdb reprocessed the reads and lists each CDR3 protein sequence as a single entry, with no DNA. The sample table holds thousands of distinct CDR3 sequences. The ten most abundant clones make up less than 2% of the sample. The sequenced material came from naive CXCR3+ CD8+ T cells from blood. In the paper's terms, the cell subset or site label means: CD45RO-CCR7+CD27+CD95- naive CD8+ T cells expressing CXCR3 (TNR3+). The receptors here all came from a human donor in good health. Some clones in this sample may be carry-over from other donors' samples.

This clonotype is called medium-sized based on its frequency. The gene calls are TRBV5-1 and TRBJ2-7; the D call from TCRdb, TRBD1, cannot be confirmed without DNA. CDR1 is SGHRS, CDR2 YFSETQ, per germline. CDR3 length equals 15 residues. Here the CDR3 reads CASSLTGTGVHEQYF.

The rearrangement joins TRBV5-6 to TRBJ2-7; the D call of TRBD1 rests on TCRdb alone, since no DNA is present to check it. The CDR3 sequence is 13 residues long. Germline V gene sequence: CDR1 SGHDT, CDR2 YYEEEE. The CDR3: CASRGAGGYEQYF.

This clonotype shows up as medium-sized by frequency. The V and J genes are TRBV7-2 and TRBJ1-1. Germline V CDR1 and CDR2: SGHTA, FQGNSA. The CDR3 has 14 residues. The CDR3 protein is CASSLALFNTEAFF.

This clonotype shows up as medium-sized by frequency. V usage is TRBV7-9 and J usage is TRBJ2-2. CDR1 SEHNR and CDR2 FQNEAQ come from the germline V gene (reference sequence). This CDR3 is 14 amino acids long. CDR3 sequence: CASSFDSATGELFF.

By frequency, this clonotype is medium-sized. V is TRBV20-1 and J is TRBJ2-3. Germline assignment: CDR1 DFQATT and CDR2 SNEGSKA (reference sequence). The CDR3 spans 14 residues. The CDR3 is CSARDFYRTDTQYF.

Its frequency marks this clonotype as medium-sized. The J gene is TRBJ2-3, the V gene TRBV27; TCRdb gives TRBD2 as the D gene, but with no DNA this cannot be confirmed. Per germline, CDR1 MNHEY and CDR2 SMNVEV (reference sequence). This CDR3 region has 14 residues. CDR3 protein: CASSFGASVDTQYF.

The chain couples TRBV29-1 to TRBJ1-2. The CDR3 extends over 15 amino acids. CDR1 SQVTM and CDR2 ANQGSEA come from the germline V gene. The CDR3 loop is CSVEDVQGPYYGYTF.

V is TRBV2 and J is TRBJ2-3. The CDR3 consists of 14 residues. Germline CDR1 is SNHLY and CDR2 is FYNNEI. CDR3 loop: CASSASGLADTQYF.

V usage is TRBV30 and J usage is TRBJ1-2. Germline CDR1 is GTSNPN and CDR2 is SVGIG (reference sequence). The length of the CDR3 is 11 residues. The CDR3 protein is CAWRTMYGYTF. Full variable domain (outside the CDR3, taken from reference TRBV30 and TRBJ1-2): SQTIHQWPATLVQPVGSPLSLECTVEGTSNPNLYWYRQAAGRGLQLLFYSVGIGQISSEVPQNLSASRPQDRQFILSSKKLLLSDSGFYLCAWRTMYGYTFGSGTRLTVV.

This clonotype is classed as medium-sized by frequency. The chain combines TRBV29-1 with TRBJ1-2; TCRdb lists TRBD1, though no DNA is available to test this call. Germline CDR1 reads SQVTM; CDR2 reads ANQGSEA. The CDR3 extends over 14 amino acids. CDR3 protein: CSVDHSDSFYGYTF.

Its frequency marks this clonotype as medium-sized. The chain is built from TRBV9 and TRBJ2-3; lacking DNA, the TRBD1 call made by TCRdb goes unchecked. From germline, CDR1 is SGDLS and CDR2 YYNGEE. This CDR3 is 15 amino acids long. This CDR3 reads CASSVAGQSTDTQYF.

The CDR3: CSARVRETGNQPQHF. The chain employs TRBV20-1 and TRBJ1-5. Germline V gene sequence: CDR1 DFQATT, CDR2 SNEGSKA (reference sequence). This CDR3 spans 15 amino acids.

Considering frequency, this clonotype is medium-sized. The chain couples TRBV6-5 to TRBJ2-7; TCRdb picks TRBD2, but there is no DNA to check that call. This CDR3 region has 13 residues. Germline assignment: CDR1 MNHEY and CDR2 SVGAGI. This CDR3 is CASSYSARYEQYF.

This rearrangement joins TRBV5-1 to TRBJ2-5. CDR1 SGHRS and CDR2 YFSETQ come from the germline V gene. The CDR3 runs to 14 residues. Here the CDR3 reads CASSSPNRQETQYF.

The chain couples TRBV7-6 to TRBJ2-7; without DNA, the TCRdb call of TRBD2 cannot be checked. The CDR3 has 15 residues. Looked up from germline, CDR1 is SGHVS and CDR2 is FNYEAQ. CDR3 sequence: CASSFSAGGSYEQYF.

CDR3 protein: CASSLGQNTEAFF. V usage is TRBV27 and J usage is TRBJ1-1; the TCRdb D gene call, TRBD1, has no DNA to confirm it. Germline V gene sequence: CDR1 MNHEY, CDR2 SMNVEV (reference sequence). This CDR3 has 13 residues.

This chain uses TRBV4-1 with TRBJ1-1; TCRdb calls TRBD1, which cannot be checked without DNA. The CDR3 contains 14 residues. Germline assignment: CDR1 MGHRA and CDR2 YSYEKL. The CDR3 sequence is CASSQGQARTEAFF.

In terms of frequency, this clonotype is medium-sized. The chain couples TRBV29-1 to TRBJ1-1. The CDR3 consists of 13 residues. In germline, CDR1 is SQVTM, CDR2 ANQGSEA. CDR3 sequence reads: CSVVVAMNTEAFF.

The chain recombines TRBV20-1 with TRBJ2-2; the TCRdb call, TRBD1, lacks DNA for checking. CDR3 length: 17 residues. Germline V lookup: CDR1 DFQATT, CDR2 SNEGSKA (reference sequence). CDR3 loop: CSAAGTGYVANTGELFF.

The genes are TRBV29-1 and TRBJ1-1; TCRdb proposes TRBD1, but this gene call is untestable without DNA. Germline V gives CDR1 SQVTM, CDR2 ANQGSEA. CDR3 length equals 11 residues. CDR3 sequence reads: CSVEEGPEAFF.